The clone carrying this TCR beta chain was recorded a few times. From the reads, TCRdb called clonotypes with MiXCR, one entry per CDR3 protein. Counted here are some 19,000 distinct CDR3 sequences, roughly 23% occurring once; the ten biggest clones make up less than 0.95%. This sample stems from a study of lung T cells in sarcoidosis with Löfgren's syndrome. The clonotype was recovered from a human donor with sarcoidosis (Löfgren's syndrome or another form), or a control subject (not recorded which). Sequencing used CD4+ T cells from bronchoalveolar lavage.

The CDR3 is CASSQEGTPPGTQYF. DNA for the CDR3: TGCGCCAGCAGCCAAGAAGGGACCCCTCCGGGTACCCAGTACTTC. The chain links TRBV4-3 to TRBJ2-5, with D perhaps TRBD1 or TRBD2 (5 bases each). The CDR3 has 15 residues. V was trimmed by 0 bases and J by 8 bases, leaving 16 bases between them. Germline V gene lookup returns CDR1 LGHNA and CDR2 YSLEER.